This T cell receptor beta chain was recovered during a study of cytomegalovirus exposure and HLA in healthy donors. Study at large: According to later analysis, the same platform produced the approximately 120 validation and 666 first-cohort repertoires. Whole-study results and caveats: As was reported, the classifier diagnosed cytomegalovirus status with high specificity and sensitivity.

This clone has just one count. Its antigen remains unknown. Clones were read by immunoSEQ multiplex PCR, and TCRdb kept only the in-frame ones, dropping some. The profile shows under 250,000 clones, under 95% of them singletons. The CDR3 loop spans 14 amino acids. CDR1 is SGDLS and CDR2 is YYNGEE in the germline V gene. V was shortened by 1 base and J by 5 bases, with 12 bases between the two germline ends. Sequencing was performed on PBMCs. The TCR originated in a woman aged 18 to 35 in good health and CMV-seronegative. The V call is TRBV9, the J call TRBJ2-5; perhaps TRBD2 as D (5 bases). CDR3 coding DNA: TGTGCCAGCAGCGTAAAGGGAGAAATGGAGACCCAGTACTTC. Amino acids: CASSVKGEMETQYF.